Presented here are 30 T cell receptor beta chains from one specimen sequenced in a study of blood T cell repertoires in COVID-19 (dated by TCRdb to about 2020). The library was built by means of the immunoSEQ multiplex PCR assay. TCRdb mirrors the immuneACCESS table, restricted to in-frame sequences. Some clones are absent from its copies; in checked studies, under half trace to an unresolved V gene, and the reason for the others is unknown. Across this sample there are 170,000 or so clones, with about 90% seen only once. More than 6.5% of the sample rests with the top ten. The specimen was PBMCs or T cells enriched from blood (not recorded which). These receptors all come from a woman in her fifties or sixties who had recovered from COVID-19.

A single count supports this clone. This chain joins TRBV19 and TRBJ2-7, with D tentatively TRBD2 (5 bases). The germline V and J ends were trimmed by 5 bases and 0 bases, with 14 bases remaining between them. Looked up from germline, CDR1 is LNHDA and CDR2 is SQIVND (reference sequence). This CDR3 has 15 residues. The CDR3 loop is CASSLSSGASYEQYF. Here the CDR3 DNA reads TGTGCCAGTAGTCTTTCAAGCGGAGCCTCCTACGAGCAGTACTTC.

The chain joins TRBV4-1 to TRBJ2-3; 7 bases match TRBD2. Germline V CDR1 and CDR2: MGHRA, YSYEKL. V trimming: 5 bases; J trimming: 1 base; junction bases outside the gene matches: 6. The CDR3 is made up of 15 amino acids. In DNA form, the CDR3 reads TGCGCCAGCAGCAGAGTGAGCGGGGGCACAGATACGCAGTATTTT. Its translation is CASSRVSGGTDTQYF.

This sequence joins TRBV11-2 and TRBJ2-1, with 8 bases matching TRBD1. V lost 1 base and J lost 2; bases outside the gene matches: 10. This CDR3 region has 18 residues. Germline loops: CDR1 SGHAT, CDR2 FQNNGV. This chain's CDR3 is CASSLVEGQGATYNEQFF. In DNA, the CDR3 is TGTGCCAGCAGCTTAGTAGAGGGGCAGGGGGCGACCTACAATGAGCAGTTCTTC. The full variable domain, its missing parts supplied by reference TRBV11-2 and TRBJ2-1, is EAGVAQSPRYKIIEKRQSVAFWCNPISGHATLYWYQQILGQGPKLLIQFQNNGVVDDSQLPKDRFSAERLKGVDSTLKIQPAKLEDSAVYLCASSLVEGQGATYNEQFFGPGTRLTVL.

The rearrangement uses TRBV6-5 and TRBJ1-1; maybe TRBD1 (5 bases). Trimming cost V 0 bases and J 4 bases, with 12 bases left between them. Germline V lookup: CDR1 MNHEY, CDR2 SVGAGI. CDR3 length equals 15 residues. The CDR3 region has the DNA TGTGCCAGCAGTTACTCGGGAGGGGTGGGCACTGAAGCTTTCTTT. Amino acids: CASSYSGGVGTEAFF.

The CDR3 coding sequence is TGTGCCAGCTCACCTACTATAGGGGGAAACACTGAAGCTTTCTTT. It translates to CASSPTIGGNTEAFF. The rearrangement joins TRBV18 to TRBJ1-1; TRBD1 is a possible D gene (6 bases). V lost 3 bases to trimming and J lost 2 bases, with 13 bases between them. The CDR3 has 15 amino acids. The germline gives CDR1 KGHSH, CDR2 LQKENI.

This clone was seen only a few times. The chain employs TRBV29-1 and TRBJ1-1; D may be TRBD1 (6 bases). The germline gives CDR1 SQVTM, CDR2 ANQGSEA. V lost 4 bases and J 3 bases, leaving 12 bases between the germline ends. The CDR3 spans 13 residues. The CDR3, as DNA: TGCAGCGTTGCCTACAGGGCCGACACTGAAGCTTTCTTT. Translating gives CSVAYRADTEAFF.

This clone has more than one count but fewer than ten. The V and J genes are TRBV4-2 and TRBJ2-3, with a possible D match to TRBD2 (5 bases). V lost 0 bases, J lost 4 bases, and 14 bases lay in between. There are 16 residues in the CDR3. The germline CDR1 and CDR2 sequences are LGHNA and YNFKEQ. This CDR3 is CASSQDWTSGADTQYF. CDR3 in DNA: TGTGCCAGCAGCCAAGATTGGACCTCCGGGGCAGATACGCAGTATTTT.

This chain connects TRBV28 to TRBJ1-2, with TRBD1 identical over 9 bases. The germline V gene encodes CDR1 MDHEN and CDR2 SYDVKM. This CDR3 has 14 amino acids. With 7 bases clipped from V and 8 bases from J, the junction kept 11 bases outside the gene matches. This chain's CDR3 is CASNSGQGRWGYTF. DNA for the CDR3: TGTGCCAGCAACAGCGGACAGGGGCGGTGGGGCTACACCTTC.

V usage is TRBV5-1 and J usage is TRBJ1-1; 9 bases align to TRBD1. Trimming removed 0 bases from V and 6 bases from J; junction bases left unmatched: 9. CDR3 length equals 16 residues. Germline CDR1 and CDR2: SGHRS and YFSETQ. Here the CDR3 DNA reads TGCGCCAGCAGCTTGGATGGGACAGGGAGTCTCGCTGAAGCTTTCTTT. Translation: CASSLDGTGSLAEAFF.

The CDR3: CASSSEGVLTFSEQYF. The CDR3 DNA is TGTGCCAGCAGCTCCGAGGGGGTCCTAACCTTCTCCGAGCAGTACTTC. The rearrangement joins TRBV27 to TRBJ2-7; possible D gene TRBD1, 6 bases. The germline V gene has CDR1 MNHEY and CDR2 SMNVEV (reference sequence). The V end was cut by 6 bases, the J end by 6 bases, with 24 bases between. There are 16 residues in the CDR3.

J is TRBJ2-1 and V is TRBV11-2; D gene uncertain. With 4 bases removed from V and 8 bases from J, the gap between germline ends came to 9 bases. CDR1 SGHAT and CDR2 FQNNGV come from the germline V gene. The CDR3 is 12 amino acids. In DNA, the CDR3 is TGTGCCAGCAGCTCTCTAATAGATGAGCAGTTCTTC. This translates into CASSSLIDEQFF.

The rearrangement joins TRBV7-9 to TRBJ2-1, with a tentative D call TRBD2 (5 bases). The CDR3 loop spans 14 amino acids. Trimming took 1 base from V and 12 from J, leaving 16 bases between them. Germline V gene data show CDR1 as SEHNR and CDR2 as FQNEAQ (reference sequence). CDR3 residues: CASSLDVLEDPQFF. Here the CDR3 DNA reads TGTGCCAGCAGCTTAGATGTGTTGGAGGACCCGCAGTTCTTC.

The chain couples TRBV2 to TRBJ2-2, with TRBD1 identical over 8 bases. The J segment lost 8 bases and the V segment lost 6 bases, leaving 14 bases of the junction unmatched. In germline, CDR1 is SNHLY, CDR2 FYNNEI. The CDR3 loop spans 16 amino acids. Here the CDR3 reads CASRMGQEPWGGELFF. CDR3 bases: TGTGCCAGCAGGATGGGACAGGAGCCTTGGGGTGGGGAGCTGTTTTTT.

A few counts support this clone. This sequence joins TRBV3-1 (or the pseudogene TRBV3-2) and TRBJ2-2; TRBD1 aligns across 8 bases. Germline CDR1 is LGHDT and CDR2 is YNNKEL (reference sequence). J was trimmed by 6 bases and V by 4 bases; bases with no gene match: 7. The CDR3 has 15 residues. Here the CDR3 reads CASSRRGLIAGELFF. The CDR3 nucleotides read TGTGCCAGCAGCCGCAGGGGGCTAATCGCCGGGGAGCTGTTTTTT.

The DNA of the CDR3 is TGTGCCAGCAGCACCCGGACGGGGAGCTCCTACAATGAGCAGTTCTTC. This encodes CASSTRTGSSYNEQFF. The chain has TRBV3-1 (or the pseudogene TRBV3-2) and TRBJ2-1; a weak D match, TRBD2 (5 bases). Germline assignment: CDR1 LGHDT and CDR2 YNNKEL (reference sequence). The CDR3 totals 16 residues. V lost 5 bases and J lost 0, with 14 bases in between.

V is TRBV11-2 and J is TRBJ1-1; unclear D gene. Trimming took 3 bases from V and 2 from J, leaving 10 bases between them. Germline V gene data show CDR1 as SGHAT and CDR2 as FQNNGV. The CDR3 runs 14 residues. CDR3 amino acids: CASSLGSLNTEAFF. In DNA, the CDR3 is TGTGCCAGCAGCTTGGGGAGTCTTAACACTGAAGCTTTCTTT.

This clone was recorded only once. The chain is built from TRBV6-9 and TRBJ2-7; the match to TRBD2 covers 11 bases. The V and J ends lost 10 bases and 6 bases, in that order; junction bases with no gene match: 8. The germline gives CDR1 MNHGY, CDR2 SVAAGI. The CDR3 consists of 13 residues. The CDR3 here is CAILAGGGVEQYF. The CDR3 DNA sequence: TGTGCCATCTTAGCGGGAGGGGGGGTCGAGCAGTACTTC.

The chain is built from TRBV7-3 and TRBJ2-5; TRBD1 is a possible D gene (5 bases). The CDR3 loop spans 13 amino acids. V lost 5 bases, J lost 5 bases, and 12 bases lay in between. Germline values: CDR1 SGHTA, CDR2 FQGTGA. The CDR3 here is CASSPPAGETQYF. DNA of the CDR3: TGTGCCAGCAGCCCCCCGGCAGGGGAGACCCAGTACTTC.

This chain joins TRBV12-5 and TRBJ1-4; weak D call: TRBD1 (5 bases). V was pared by 5 bases and J by 5 bases, with 18 bases between. CDR3 length: 16 residues. Germline CDR1 reads LGHNT; CDR2 reads FRNRAP. The CDR3 DNA reads TGTGCTAGTGGTCCTTCAAACCAGGGAGGGAATGAAAAACTGTTTTTT. It is translated as CASGPSNQGGNEKLFF.

The rearrangement joins TRBV29-1 to TRBJ2-1; the match to TRBD2 covers 7 bases. CDR1 SQVTM and CDR2 ANQGSEA come from the germline V gene. Losses at the gene ends were 6 bases for V and 9 bases for J; bases not matched to a gene: 14. This CDR3 has 14 residues. The CDR3, as DNA: TGCAGCGTCCCGGACCGGCCGGGGGGTGGTGAGCAGTTCTTC. Encoded protein: CSVPDRPGGGEQFF.

The chain joins TRBV3-1 (or the pseudogene TRBV3-2) to TRBJ2-1; D not certain. Trimming cost V 1 base and J 4 bases, with 8 bases left between them. The germline gives CDR1 LGHDT, CDR2 YNNKEL (reference sequence). The CDR3 consists of 14 residues. CDR3 in DNA: TGTGCCAGCAGCCAAGTCGGCGGATACAATGAGCAGTTCTTC. Its translation is CASSQVGGYNEQFF.

This clone was recorded a few times. The gene calls are TRBV7-6 and TRBJ1-4, with TRBD1 matching over 7 bases. Germline V gene data show CDR1 as SGHVS and CDR2 as FNYEAQ. The length of the CDR3 is 16 residues. V trimming: 5 bases; J trimming: 7 bases; junction bases outside the gene matches: 13. The CDR3 reads CASSGQTGIKGEKLFF. In nucleotides, the CDR3 is TGTGCCAGCAGCGGACAGACAGGGATCAAGGGTGAAAAACTGTTTTTT.

The CDR3 here is CASSAFTGGTEAFF. The CDR3 region has the DNA TGTGCCAGCAGCGCATTCACAGGGGGCACTGAAGCTTTCTTT. The chain employs TRBV3-1 (or the pseudogene TRBV3-2) and TRBJ1-1; 8 bases match TRBD1. CDR3 size: 14 residues. Trimming cost V 5 bases and J 4 bases; bases outside gene matches: 6. Germline V lookup: CDR1 LGHDT, CDR2 YNNKEL (reference sequence).

The chain links TRBV7-2 to TRBJ2-1; D gene ambiguous. Deletions cut 1 base from V and 4 bases from J, with 5 bases between. CDR1 SGHTA and CDR2 FQGNSA come from the germline V gene. The CDR3 extends over 13 amino acids. CDR3 region: CASSLGLYNEQFF. CDR3 in DNA: TGTGCCAGCAGCTTAGGGCTTTACAATGAGCAGTTCTTC.

The chain carries TRBV5-1 and TRBJ2-7; 9 bases map to TRBD1. The length of the CDR3 is 13 residues. CDR1 is SGHRS and CDR2 is YFSETQ in the germline V gene. Unmatched junction bases numbered 8, after V lost 7 bases and J lost 6 bases. The CDR3 sequence is CASRSGQGAEQYF. As DNA, the CDR3 is TGCGCCAGCCGCTCGGGACAGGGCGCCGAGCAGTACTTC.

The chain employs TRBV5-6 and TRBJ2-3; 7 bases fit TRBD2. The length of the CDR3 is 16 residues. The germline gives CDR1 SGHDT, CDR2 YYEEEE. V was pared by 3 bases and J by 3 bases, with 10 bases of the junction left unmatched. The CDR3 DNA is TGTGCCAGCAGCTCCCTAGGACTAGGGGAGACAGATACGCAGTATTTT. The encoded protein is CASSSLGLGETDTQYF. The full variable domain, in which reference TRBV5-6 and TRBJ2-3 provide the parts outside the CDR3, is DAGVTQSPTHLIKTRGQQVTLRCSPKSGHDTVSWYQQALGQGPQFIFQYYEEEERQRGNFPDRFSGHQFPNYSSELNVNALLLGDSALYLCASSSLGLGETDTQYFGPGTRLTVL.

J is TRBJ2-3 and V is TRBV19; D ambiguous. From germline, CDR1 is LNHDA and CDR2 SQIVND (reference sequence). The CDR3 is made up of 14 amino acids. V gave up 3 bases and J gave up 6 bases, with 13 bases separating them. CDR3 DNA sequence: TGTGCCAGTAGTATCGAGGCCTCCCGGGATACGCAGTATTTT. Translated, it gives CASSIEASRDTQYF.

The rearrangement joins TRBV5-1 to TRBJ2-5, with D maybe TRBD2 (6 bases). The ends were cut back, 4 bases at V and 4 bases at J, with 11 bases in the middle. The CDR3 is 13 residues long. Germline CDR1 reads SGHRS; CDR2 reads YFSETQ. The CDR3 loop is CASSEGLSETQYF. The CDR3 DNA follows: TGCGCCAGCAGCGAGGGACTCTCAGAGACCCAGTACTTC.

The chain couples TRBV28 to TRBJ2-1; tentative D call: TRBD1 (6 bases). This CDR3 is 14 amino acids long. The V gene's germline CDR1 is MDHEN and CDR2 SYDVKM. V lost 6 bases and J 6 bases, leaving 15 bases between the germline ends. The CDR3 protein is CASRNPGTFNEQFF. The CDR3 DNA reads TGTGCCAGCAGGAACCCCGGGACATTCAATGAGCAGTTCTTC.

The rearrangement joins TRBV2 to TRBJ2-7; maybe TRBD1 (6 bases). CDR1 is SNHLY and CDR2 is FYNNEI in the germline V gene. V shed 5 bases and J shed 1 base, with 9 bases lying between them. The CDR3 is 13 residues long. CDR3 amino acids: CASSIGQSYEQYF. In DNA form, the CDR3 reads TGTGCCAGCAGTATAGGACAGTCCTACGAGCAGTACTTC.